This TCR beta chain was documented in a study of CXCR3-negative and CXCR3-positive naive CD8 T cells. The study, taken as a whole, reports: Naive subsets did not differ in surface CD5, and the authors estimated TCR strength using properties of the TRB CDR3. In cryopreserved cells, CXCR3 expression partially decreased, and fresh PBMCs were used in most assays. Memory CD8+ cells had much lower diversity, and both naive subsets had comparably high diversity.

CDR3 length: 13 residues. CDR1 is SEHNR and CDR2 is FQNEAQ in the germline V gene (reference sequence). Notes on this clonotype: Its antigen is unidentified.

The libraries of TRB cDNA were constructed through 5' RACE using UMI labels. TCRdb reprocessed the 5' RACE reads, keeping one entry per CDR3 protein, no DNA. The sample's table shows approximately 38,000 distinct CDR3 sequences. Every subset of CD8+ T cells was sorted in triplicate at 300,000 cells each. The J gene is TRBJ2-1, the V gene TRBV7-9; TCRdb names TRBD2, which stays unverified in the absence of DNA. The sequence was collected from a human donor in good health. Some clones in this sample may be carry-over from other donors' samples. The material sequenced was memory CD8+ T cells from blood. This CDR3 reads CASSQGLGDEQFF.